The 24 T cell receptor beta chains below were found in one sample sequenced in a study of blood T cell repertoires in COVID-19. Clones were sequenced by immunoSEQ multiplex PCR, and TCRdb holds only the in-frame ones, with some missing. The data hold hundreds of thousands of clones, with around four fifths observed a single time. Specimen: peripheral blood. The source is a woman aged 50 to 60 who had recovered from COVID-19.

DNA of the CDR3: TGTGCCAGCAGTTTACCGGGACAGGGTTATGGCTACACCTTC. It is translated as CASSLPGQGYGYTF. The chain combines TRBV7-9 with TRBJ1-2; 9 bases line up with TRBD1. V dropped 6 bases and J dropped 5; count of bases not matched to a gene: 7. CDR1 and CDR2 (germline): SEHNR, FQNEAQ (reference sequence). The CDR3 has 14 residues.

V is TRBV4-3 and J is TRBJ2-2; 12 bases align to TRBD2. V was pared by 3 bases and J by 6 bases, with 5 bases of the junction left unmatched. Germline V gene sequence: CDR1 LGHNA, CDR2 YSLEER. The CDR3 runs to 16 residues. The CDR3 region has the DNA TGCGCCAGCAGCCAGGCTAGCGGGAGGGTGGCCGGGGAGCTGTTTTTT. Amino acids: CASSQASGRVAGELFF.

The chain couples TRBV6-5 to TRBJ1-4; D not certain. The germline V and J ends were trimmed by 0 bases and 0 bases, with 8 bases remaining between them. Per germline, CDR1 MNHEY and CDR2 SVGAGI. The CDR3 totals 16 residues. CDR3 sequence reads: CASSYSGVATNEKLFF. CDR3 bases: TGTGCCAGCAGTTACTCCGGGGTCGCAACTAATGAAAAACTGTTTTTT.

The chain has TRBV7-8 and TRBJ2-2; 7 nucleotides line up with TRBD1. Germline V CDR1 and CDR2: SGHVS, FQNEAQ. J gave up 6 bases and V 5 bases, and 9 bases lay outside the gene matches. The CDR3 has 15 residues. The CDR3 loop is CASSRGGASAGELFF. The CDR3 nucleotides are TGTGCCAGCAGCCGAGGGGGCGCAAGCGCCGGGGAGCTGTTTTTT.

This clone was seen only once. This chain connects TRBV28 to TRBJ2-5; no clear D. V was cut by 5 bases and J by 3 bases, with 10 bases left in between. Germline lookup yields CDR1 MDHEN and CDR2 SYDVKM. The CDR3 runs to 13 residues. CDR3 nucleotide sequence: TGTGCCAGCAGTCGGAGAAAGAAAGAGACCCAGTACTTC. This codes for CASSRRKKETQYF.

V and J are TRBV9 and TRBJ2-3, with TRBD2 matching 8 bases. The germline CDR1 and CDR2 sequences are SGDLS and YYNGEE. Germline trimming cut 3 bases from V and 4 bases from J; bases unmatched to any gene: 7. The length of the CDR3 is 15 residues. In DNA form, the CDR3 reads TGTGCCAGCAGCGAGGGAAGCGGGAGAGCAGATACGCAGTATTTT. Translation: CASSEGSGRADTQYF. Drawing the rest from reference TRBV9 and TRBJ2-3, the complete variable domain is DSGVTQTPKHLITATGQRVTLRCSPRSGDLSVYWYQQSLDQGLQFLIQYYNGEERAKGNILERFSAQQFPDLHSELNLSSLELGDSALYFCASSEGSGRADTQYFGPGTRLTVL.

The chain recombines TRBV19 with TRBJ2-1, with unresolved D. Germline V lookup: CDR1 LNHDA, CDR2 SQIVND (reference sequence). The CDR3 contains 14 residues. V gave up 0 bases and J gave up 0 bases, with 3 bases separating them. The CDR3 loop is CASSIESSYNEQFF. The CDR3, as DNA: TGTGCCAGTAGTATAGAGAGCTCCTACAATGAGCAGTTCTTC.

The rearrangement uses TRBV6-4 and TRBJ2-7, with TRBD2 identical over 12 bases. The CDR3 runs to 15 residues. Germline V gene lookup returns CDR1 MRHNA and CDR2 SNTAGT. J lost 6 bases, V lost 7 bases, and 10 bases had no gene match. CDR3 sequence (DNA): TGTGCCAGCAACCAACCGACTAGCGGGAGAAGCGAGCAGTACTTC. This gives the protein CASNQPTSGRSEQYF.

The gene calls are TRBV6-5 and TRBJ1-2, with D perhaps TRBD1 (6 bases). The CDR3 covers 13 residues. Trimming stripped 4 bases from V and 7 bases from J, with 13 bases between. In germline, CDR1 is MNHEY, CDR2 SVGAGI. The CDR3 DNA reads TGTGCCAGCAGTTTGTCAGGGGCGCGTGGCTACACCTTC. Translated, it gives CASSLSGARGYTF.

CDR3 in DNA: TGCGCCAGCAGCTTGCCCGGGACAGGGGGCGAGCAGTACTTC. Translation gives CASSLPGTGGEQYF. The gene calls are TRBV5-1 and TRBJ2-7; TRBD1 matches 11 bases. V was clipped by 1 base and J by 6 bases; unmatched bases: 3. The CDR3 extends over 14 amino acids. Per the germline V gene, CDR1 is SGHRS and CDR2 is YFSETQ.

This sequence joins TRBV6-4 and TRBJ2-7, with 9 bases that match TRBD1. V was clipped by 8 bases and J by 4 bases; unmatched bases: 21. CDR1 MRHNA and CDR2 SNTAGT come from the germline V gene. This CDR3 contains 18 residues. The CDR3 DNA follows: TGTGCCAGCGGGGACTTACAGGGGGCCGGACTCTTCTGGTACGAGCAGTACTTC. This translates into CASGDLQGAGLFWYEQYF.

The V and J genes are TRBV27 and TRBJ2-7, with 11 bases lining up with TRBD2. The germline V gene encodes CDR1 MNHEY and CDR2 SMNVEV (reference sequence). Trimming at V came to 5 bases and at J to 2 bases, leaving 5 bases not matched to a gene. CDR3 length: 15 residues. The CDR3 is CASSQGTSGAYEQYF. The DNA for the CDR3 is TGTGCCAGCAGTCAAGGGACTAGCGGAGCCTACGAGCAGTACTTC.

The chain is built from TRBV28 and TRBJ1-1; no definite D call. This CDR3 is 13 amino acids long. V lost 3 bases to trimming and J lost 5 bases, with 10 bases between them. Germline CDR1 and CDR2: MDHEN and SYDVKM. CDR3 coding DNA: TGTGCCAGCAGTTTTCCAGGAAGAACTGAAGCTTTCTTT. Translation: CASSFPGRTEAFF.

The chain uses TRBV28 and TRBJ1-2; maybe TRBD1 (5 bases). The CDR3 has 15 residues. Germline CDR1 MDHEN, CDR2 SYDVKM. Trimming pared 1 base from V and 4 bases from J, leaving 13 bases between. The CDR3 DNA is TGTGCCAGCAGTTTATCGGGGGTGAATTCCTATGGCTACACCTTC. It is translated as CASSLSGVNSYGYTF.

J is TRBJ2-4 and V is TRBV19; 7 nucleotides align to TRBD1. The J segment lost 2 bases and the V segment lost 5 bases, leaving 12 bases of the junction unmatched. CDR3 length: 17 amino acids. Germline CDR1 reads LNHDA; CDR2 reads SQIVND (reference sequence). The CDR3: CASSSLSQGITKNIQYF. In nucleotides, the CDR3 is TGTGCCAGTAGTTCTCTTTCACAGGGGATAACCAAAAACATTCAGTACTTC.

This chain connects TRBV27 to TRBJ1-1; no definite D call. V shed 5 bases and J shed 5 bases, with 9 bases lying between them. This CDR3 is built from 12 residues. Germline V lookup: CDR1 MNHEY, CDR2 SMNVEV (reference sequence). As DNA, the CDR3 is TGTGCCAGCAGTAGGAGCGGAACTGAAGCTTTCTTT. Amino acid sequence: CASSRSGTEAFF.

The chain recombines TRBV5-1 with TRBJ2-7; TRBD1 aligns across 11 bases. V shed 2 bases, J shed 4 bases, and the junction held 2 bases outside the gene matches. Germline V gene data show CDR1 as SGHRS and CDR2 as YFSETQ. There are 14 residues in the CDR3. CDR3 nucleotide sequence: TGCGCCAGCAGCTTTGGGACAGGGGGGTACGAGCAGTACTTC. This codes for CASSFGTGGYEQYF. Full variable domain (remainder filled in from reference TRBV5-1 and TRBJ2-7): KAGVTQTPRYLIKTRGQQVTLSCSPISGHRSVSWYQQTPGQGLQFLFEYFSETQRNKGNFPGRFSGRQFSNSRSEMNVSTLELGDSALYLCASSFGTGGYEQYFGPGTRLTVT.

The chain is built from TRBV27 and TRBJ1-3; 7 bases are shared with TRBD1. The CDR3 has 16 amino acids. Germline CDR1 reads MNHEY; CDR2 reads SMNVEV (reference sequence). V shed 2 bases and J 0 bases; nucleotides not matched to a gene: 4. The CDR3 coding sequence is TGTGCCAGCAGTTTAGCAGGGGGGAGCTCTGGAAACACCATATATTTT. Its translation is CASSLAGGSSGNTIYF.

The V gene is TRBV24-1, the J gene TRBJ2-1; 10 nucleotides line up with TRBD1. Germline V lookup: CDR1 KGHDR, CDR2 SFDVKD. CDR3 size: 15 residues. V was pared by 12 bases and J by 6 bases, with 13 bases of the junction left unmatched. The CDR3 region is CAAKRLGQGRNEQFF. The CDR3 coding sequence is TGTGCCGCCAAGCGGCTGGGACAGGGGCGCAATGAGCAGTTCTTC.

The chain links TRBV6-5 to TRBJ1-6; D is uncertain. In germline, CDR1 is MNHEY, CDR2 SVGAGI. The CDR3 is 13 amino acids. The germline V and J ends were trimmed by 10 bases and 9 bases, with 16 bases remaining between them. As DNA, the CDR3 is TGTGCCACCTTCGCGGTGGTCGGTTCACCCCTCCACTTT. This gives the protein CATFAVVGSPLHF.

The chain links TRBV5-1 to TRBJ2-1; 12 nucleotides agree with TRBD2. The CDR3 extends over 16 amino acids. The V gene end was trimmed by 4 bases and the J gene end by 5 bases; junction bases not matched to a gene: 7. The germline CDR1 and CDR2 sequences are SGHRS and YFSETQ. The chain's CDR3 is CASSPRLAGANNEQFF. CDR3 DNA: TGCGCCAGCAGCCCGAGACTAGCGGGGGCAAACAATGAGCAGTTCTTC.

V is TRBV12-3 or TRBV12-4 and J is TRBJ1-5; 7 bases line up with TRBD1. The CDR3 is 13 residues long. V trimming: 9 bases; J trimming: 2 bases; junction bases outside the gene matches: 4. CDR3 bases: TGTGCCAGTCGACAGGGTGGCAATCAGCCCCAGCATTTT. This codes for CASRQGGNQPQHF.

CDR3 nucleotide sequence: TGCAGCGTAGCCGGGGGACAGGGTAGCGAGACCCAGTACTTC. Protein product: CSVAGGQGSETQYF. V gene TRBV29-1 combines with J gene TRBJ2-5, with 9 nucleotides matching TRBD1. CDR3 size: 14 residues. Germline CDR1 and CDR2: SQVTM and ANQGSEA. J was trimmed by 5 bases and V by 6 bases; bases with no gene match: 10.

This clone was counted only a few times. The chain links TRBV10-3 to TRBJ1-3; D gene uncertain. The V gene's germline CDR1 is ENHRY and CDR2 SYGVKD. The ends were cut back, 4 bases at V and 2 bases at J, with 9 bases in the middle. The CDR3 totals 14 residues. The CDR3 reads CAISAWEAGNTIYF. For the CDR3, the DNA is TGTGCCATCAGTGCTTGGGAGGCTGGAAACACCATATATTTT.